These 25 T cell receptor beta chains originate from one sample sequenced in a study of cytotoxic CD8 clonotypes in ibrutinib-treated CLL. Profiled with immunoSEQ multiplex PCR; TCRdb holds only in-frame clones, not every one. The table lists around 200,000 clones, roughly 73% of them singletons. The sequencing here drew on PBMCs, taken after 12 months of ibrutinib treatment. The receptors were sampled from a human donor with chronic lymphocytic leukemia.

The rearrangement links TRBV12-5 to TRBJ1-1, with D possibly being TRBD1 (6 bases). This CDR3 has 13 amino acids. Germline values: CDR1 LGHNT, CDR2 FRNRAP. Trimming took 5 bases from V and 4 from J, leaving 11 bases between them. The CDR3 loop reads CASGPAGVTEAFF. In nucleotides, the CDR3 is TGTGCTAGTGGTCCGGCAGGGGTCACTGAAGCTTTCTTT.

The rearrangement uses TRBV6-5 and TRBJ2-5; D might be TRBD1 or TRBD2, each matching 5 bases. The CDR3 runs to 14 residues. V was shortened by 6 bases and J by 5 bases, with 16 bases between the two germline ends. The V gene's germline CDR1 is MNHEY and CDR2 SVGAGI. This CDR3 is CASSRGTWGETQYF. DNA for the CDR3: TGTGCCAGCAGCCGGGGTACTTGGGGGGAGACCCAGTACTTC.

This sequence joins TRBV10-2 and TRBJ2-5; weak D call: TRBD1 (6 bases). This CDR3 region has 13 residues. V dropped 8 bases and J dropped 7 bases, with 17 bases sitting between them. Germline-derived CDR1 and CDR2 are WSHSY and SAAADI. CDR3 amino acids: CASAGRLTGTQYF. As DNA, the CDR3 is TGCGCCAGCGCCGGGCGGCTGACAGGGACCCAGTACTTC.

The chain uses TRBV29-1 and TRBJ2-7, with D tentatively TRBD2 (6 bases). Trimming cost V 7 bases and J 1 base, with 17 bases left between them. Germline V gene data show CDR1 as SQVTM and CDR2 as ANQGSEA. The CDR3 contains 14 residues. CDR3 bases: TGCAGCGCCGCCCGTCAGGGACTTTCCTACGAGCAGTACTTC. Protein product: CSAARQGLSYEQYF.

V and J are TRBV5-1 and TRBJ2-5; 9 bases are shared with TRBD2. There are 16 residues in the CDR3. Looked up from germline, CDR1 is SGHRS and CDR2 is YFSETQ. V trimming: 4 bases; J trimming: 1 base; junction bases outside the gene matches: 8. CDR3 bases: TGCGCCAGCAGCCCTTATCCGCGGGGGGGCCAAGAGACCCAGTACTTC. As protein: CASSPYPRGGQETQYF.

The chain employs TRBV5-1 and TRBJ2-1; TRBD2 matches 7 bases. V gave up 0 bases and J gave up 0 bases; unmatched junction bases: 3. Germline V gene sequence: CDR1 SGHRS, CDR2 YFSETQ. CDR3 length: 16 residues. This chain's CDR3 is CASSLDRDYSYNEQFF. Written as DNA, the CDR3 is TGCGCCAGCAGCTTGGACCGGGACTACTCCTACAATGAGCAGTTCTTC. The variable domain in full, with the rest retrieved from reference TRBV5-1 and TRBJ2-1, is KAGVTQTPRYLIKTRGQQVTLSCSPISGHRSVSWYQQTPGQGLQFLFEYFSETQRNKGNFPGRFSGRQFSNSRSEMNVSTLELGDSALYLCASSLDRDYSYNEQFFGPGTRLTVL.

This chain connects TRBV9 to TRBJ2-3; D not resolved. Deletions cut 0 bases from V and 1 base from J, with 9 bases between. This CDR3 comprises 15 residues. Germline V lookup: CDR1 SGDLS, CDR2 YYNGEE. The CDR3 spells CASSVGASGTDTQYF. DNA for the CDR3: TGTGCCAGCAGCGTAGGGGCATCAGGCACAGATACGCAGTATTTT.

The chain joins TRBV18 to TRBJ2-4; the D gene could be TRBD1 or TRBD2 (7 bases each). The germline gives CDR1 KGHSH, CDR2 LQKENI. V dropped 3 bases and J dropped 5 bases, with 11 bases sitting between them. The length of the CDR3 is 14 residues. CDR3 nucleotide sequence: TGTGCCAGCTCACCGCAGGGGGGGGAAAACATTCAGTACTTC. This codes for CASSPQGGENIQYF.

The chain combines TRBV7-9 with TRBJ2-5; D uncertain. The CDR3 loop spans 12 amino acids. Germline-derived CDR1 and CDR2 are SEHNR and FQNEAQ (reference sequence). V was shortened by 2 bases and J by 5 bases, with 6 bases between the two germline ends. CDR3 nucleotides: TGTGCCAGCAGCTTATTAATGGAGACCCAGTACTTC. It yields the protein CASSLLMETQYF.

Remarks on this clone: The junction differs from germline at one of its ends, possibly a read error. This chain connects TRBV7-9 to TRBJ2-1; D is possibly TRBD1 (6 bases). The germline gives CDR1 SEHNR, CDR2 FQNEAQ (reference sequence). The CDR3 is 9 residues long. The CDR3 is CSVGHPPIF. The CDR3 bases are TGTAGTGTGGGACATCCACCAATCTTC. The full variable domain, its missing parts supplied by reference TRBV7-9 and TRBJ2-1, is DTGVSQNPRHKITKRGQNVTFRCDPISEHNRLYWYRQTLGQGPEFLTYFQNEAQLEKSRLLSDRFSAERPKGSFSTLEIQRTEQGDSAMYLCSVGHPPIFGPGTRLTVL.

The chain uses TRBV9 and TRBJ2-7, with 12 positions matching TRBD2. The CDR3 runs 19 residues. V lost 1 base and J lost 7; bases outside the gene matches: 18. Per germline, CDR1 SGDLS and CDR2 YYNGEE. CDR3 coding DNA: TGTGCCAGCAGCGTACGGACAGGGACTAGCGGGCCGAGGTCGAGGGAGCAGTACTTC. Amino acid sequence: CASSVRTGTSGPRSREQYF.

The chain is built from TRBV4-1 and TRBJ1-1, with a weak D call TRBD1 (6 bases). The CDR3 has 14 residues. In germline, CDR1 is MGHRA, CDR2 YSYEKL. V was shortened by 1 base and J by 6 bases, with 12 bases between the two germline ends. The CDR3 sequence: CASSQVKGEPEAFF. CDR3 DNA: TGCGCCAGCAGCCAAGTCAAGGGGGAACCTGAAGCTTTCTTT.

The chain is built from TRBV19 and TRBJ2-2; D remains unclear. The germline gives CDR1 LNHDA, CDR2 SQIVND (reference sequence). This CDR3 comprises 14 residues. V was shortened by 5 bases and J by 3 bases, with 10 bases between the two germline ends. Here the CDR3 DNA reads TGTGCCAGTAGTGCACTACCAGACACCGGGGAGCTGTTTTTT. Its protein product is CASSALPDTGELFF.

This clone was counted a few times. V usage is TRBV7-3 and J usage is TRBJ2-7; the D is unclear. The CDR3 extends over 13 amino acids. Germline loops: CDR1 SGHTA, CDR2 FQGTGA. V shed 5 bases and J shed 6 bases, with 14 bases lying between them. As DNA, the CDR3 is TGTGCCAGCAGCGAAACTACATTCGGCGAGCAGTACTTC. It encodes CASSETTFGEQYF.

The J gene is TRBJ1-2, the V gene TRBV19; TRBD1 agrees at 8 bases. The CDR3 is made up of 15 amino acids. The germline V gene encodes CDR1 LNHDA and CDR2 SQIVND (reference sequence). Trimming cost V 4 bases and J 0 bases; bases outside gene matches: 4. This CDR3 is CASSTQQGANYGYTF. For the CDR3, the DNA is TGTGCCAGTAGTACTCAACAGGGGGCTAACTATGGCTACACCTTC.

The chain couples TRBV5-1 to TRBJ1-5; maybe TRBD1 (5 bases). The CDR3 runs to 15 residues. V lost 1 base, J lost 6 bases, and 14 bases lay in between. Germline CDR1 reads SGHRS; CDR2 reads YFSETQ. CDR3 amino acids: CASSLSPGLSQPQHF. CDR3 coding DNA: TGCGCCAGCAGCTTGTCGCCAGGGTTAAGTCAGCCCCAGCATTTT.

This rearrangement joins TRBV19 to TRBJ1-2, with D hard to call. CDR3 length equals 11 residues. V was trimmed by 7 bases and J by 8 bases, leaving 11 bases between them. The germline CDR1 and CDR2 sequences are LNHDA and SQIVND (reference sequence). CDR3 coding DNA: TGTGCCAGTAATTCTGGGAGGGGCTACACCTTC. Amino acid sequence: CASNSGRGYTF.

The rearrangement links TRBV11-3 to TRBJ1-1; D remains ambiguous. The CDR3 is made up of 13 amino acids. The V end was cut by 3 bases, the J end by 3 bases, with 8 bases between. CDR1 SGHNT and CDR2 YENEEA come from the germline V gene. The CDR3 DNA reads as TGTGCCAGCAGCTTTCGGGCCGACACTGAAGCTTTCTTT. This gives the protein CASSFRADTEAFF.

CDR3 protein: CASSVAGEQYF. The DNA of the CDR3 is TGTGCCAGCAGTGTGGCGGGAGAGCAGTACTTC. The J gene is TRBJ2-7, the V gene TRBV25-1; possible D gene TRBD2, 6 bases. The germline V gene has CDR1 MGHDK and CDR2 SYGVNS. The CDR3 runs 11 residues. V lost 4 bases to trimming and J lost 7 bases, with 8 bases between them.

The chain combines TRBV19 with TRBJ1-3; TRBD1 is a possible D gene (5 bases). The V end was cut by 6 bases, the J end by 0 bases, with 9 bases between. Germline values: CDR1 LNHDA, CDR2 SQIVND (reference sequence). The CDR3 extends over 14 amino acids. CDR3 residues: CASRGQSSGNTIYF. In DNA, the CDR3 is TGTGCCAGTAGAGGACAATCCTCTGGAAACACCATATATTTT.

The CDR3 DNA reads as TGTGCCAGCAGTCAGGTAGCGGCATCGAACTACGAGCAGTACTTC. This encodes CASSQVAASNYEQYF. This sequence joins TRBV27 and TRBJ2-7, with D possibly TRBD2 on 6 matching bases. V dropped 5 bases and J dropped 3 bases, with 17 bases sitting between them. The CDR3 length is 15 residues. Germline V CDR1 and CDR2: MNHEY, SMNVEV (reference sequence).

The V gene is TRBV19, the J gene TRBJ1-2; 8 bases align to TRBD1. Germline V CDR1 and CDR2: LNHDA, SQIVND (reference sequence). V dropped 6 bases and J dropped 6; count of bases not matched to a gene: 9. CDR3 length: 14 residues. The CDR3: CASRLDREYDGYTF. CDR3 sequence (DNA): TGTGCCAGTAGACTGGACAGGGAGTATGATGGCTACACCTTC.

The V and J genes are TRBV4-2 and TRBJ2-1, with TRBD2 identical over 12 bases. V was clipped by 4 bases and J by 10 bases; unmatched bases: 11. CDR1 LGHNA and CDR2 YNFKEQ come from the germline V gene. This CDR3 is 16 amino acids long. The CDR3: CASSRLAGVSGLEQFF. The CDR3 coding sequence is TGTGCCAGCAGCCGACTAGCGGGAGTATCCGGATTGGAGCAGTTCTTC.

The chain joins TRBV6-5 to TRBJ2-1; 14 bases fit TRBD2. The trim removed 5 bases at V and 9 bases at J, leaving 6 bases unmatched. The CDR3 has 15 residues. From germline, CDR1 is MNHEY and CDR2 SVGAGI. This CDR3 reads CASSQTSGGAGEQFF. The CDR3 region has the DNA TGTGCCAGCAGTCAGACTAGCGGGGGGGCCGGTGAGCAGTTCTTC.

The chain carries TRBV4-1 and TRBJ1-3; D perhaps matches TRBD1 (5 bases). The CDR3 contains 17 residues. Trimming stripped 2 bases from V and 1 base from J, with 15 bases between. Germline V gives CDR1 MGHRA, CDR2 YSYEKL. As DNA, the CDR3 is TGCGCCAGCAGCCAAACCCCGGGGCACCCGTCTGGAAACACCATATATTTT. This gives the protein CASSQTPGHPSGNTIYF.